This T cell receptor beta chain appears in the sequencing data of a study of shared clonotypes between healthy human individuals (dated by TCRdb to 2020 to 2021). For the study in its entirety: Three men and a couple of women, aged 18 to 49 years, made up the cohort. Each donor's leukapheresis produced roughly between roughly 0.85 and 9.5 billion PBMCs. To estimate repertoire size and how much clonotype sharing occurs between individuals, the study deeply sequenced the blood TCR repertoires of several healthy adults. Per donor, three plates each were used for CD4 naive and CD4 memory, two for CD8 naive, and one for CD8 memory. To increase sequencing depth and limit assay-specific biases, different laboratories used diverse techniques to prepare libraries and sequence TCR repertoires.

Donors were healthy HIV-negative adults with no recently reported acute infections or vaccinations. Every donor was a Caucasian adult residing in Nashville, Tennessee, USA. CD4+ T cells were enriched by magnetic negative selection, after which naive cells were positively selected on CD45RA and the negative fraction was taken as the memory subset. After blood collection by leukapheresis, PBMCs were isolated using Ficoll-Histopaque density gradient centrifugation and then cryopreserved in the vapor phase of liquid nitrogen. Analytical flow cytometry was used to check the purity and quantity of every magnetically sorted T cell population. From each sorted fraction, genomic DNA was isolated and quantified by UV absorbance on a Nanodrop 2000c. Here is what the overall study found, with its caveats: Compared with non-shared clonotypes, the clonotypes found in all four sorted-subset donors had higher generation probabilities. Incomplete sequencing was indicated by rarefaction of sorted-subset datasets, despite the large sequencing depth. Only blood was sampled, and tissue TCR repertoires likely differ from those in blood. The small number of donors limited the genetic and exposure-history diversity represented. Estimated clonotype richness was generally larger for naive than for memory subsets. Approximately 4.8% of naive CD4, 3.5% of naive CD8, approximately 2% of memory CD4, and roughly 0.4% of memory CD8 clonotypes were shared across several donors. Based on pairwise subsampling, the degree of clonotype sharing among donors was expected to be affected by sequencing depth.

The germline V gene provides CDR1 SGDLS and CDR2 YYNGEE. The CDR3 starts with the cysteine, ends with the phenylalanine, and has 16 residues. CDR3 DNA only is kept here, 48 bases in frame from base 1. V ends up 4 bases short and J 1 base short, with an unmatched junction base count of 9. A remark on this clone: What antigen it recognizes has not been identified. The input lacks base qualities; no much larger clone sits a single base away.

TCR CDR3 regions were amplified from genomic DNA by multiplex PCR using the deep immunoSEQ assay. Extracted genomic DNA from each cell subset was spread evenly across all wells of several immunoSEQ 96-well plates, with each plate serving as a replicate. For sorted subsets, each replicate PCR was loaded with 200 ng genomic DNA, equivalent to 30,000 or so T cell genomes. The purified libraries were quantified using a Qubit 3.0 fluorometer, sized with a Bioanalyzer 2100, and then quantified again using the KAPA Library Quantification kit. Every immunoSEQ 96-well plate was sequenced on a separate single-read 150-cycle Illumina NextSeq 550 flow cell. In the authors' own workflow: Because only junctional sequences without quality scores were contained in the immunoSEQ output, filtering matching that applied to full-length reads could not be performed. To assign V/J genes and CDR3, sequences were annotated against IMGT germline references using PyIR, a Python wrapper for IgBLAST v1.9. Reads were filtered out if the reads had weak V/J assignments (E-value above 1e-6), no CDR3, stop codons, out-of-frame junctions, or ambiguous translated residues. A V3J clonotype was defined by an identical inferred V gene, J gene, and CDR3 amino acid sequence. The percentage overlap between two repertoires was calculated by dividing the number of shared unique clonotypes by the size of the smaller repertoire. Three approaches were used to assess repertoire richness: RTK rarefaction, the Chao1 estimator, and Recon v2.1 estimates of unobserved clonotypes. OLGA was used to compute generation probabilities for all TCRbeta clonotypes that the gDNA method yielded from a handful of donors. Entries here come from immuneACCESS through TCRdb and include only in-frame sequences with V and J called. Some clones fail to appear in such tables; in the studies checked, an unresolved V gene covers under half of the shortfall, and the cause of the remainder is unknown. Clone size and V and J calls were adopted from that table, with D and trimming inferred from the DNA. This sample lists over a million clones; approximately 98% were detected once. The ten largest make up roughly 0.45% of the sample.

This receptor was identified in a young man in good health. The sequenced sample was naive CD4+ T cells sorted from blood. The cell subset or site label, as the study defines it: CD45RA+ positively selected. This chain joins TRBV9 to TRBJ1-1; the junction holds 8 bases that match TRBD1. CDR3 loop: CASSSLGGTGNTEAFF. The nucleotide sequence reads as follows: TGTGCCAGCAGCTCCCTTGGGGGGACAGGGAACACTGAAGCTTTCTTT.